This T cell receptor (beta chain) was documented in a study of Tregs in tolerant kidney transplant recipients. Germline values: CDR1 SGHTA, CDR2 FQGTGA. V lost 1 base to trimming and J lost 6 bases; unmatched junction nucleotides: 5. The CDR3 totals 15 residues. TCRdb keeps only in-frame clones here, not all; method: immunoSEQ multiplex PCR. Of approximately 60,000 clones in the sample, less than 98% are singletons; the top ten hold around 0.34%. The chain uses TRBV7-3 and TRBJ2-3, with TRBD2 matching over 9 bases. The source of this sequence is a human donor who received a combined kidney and bone marrow transplant. The sample was Tregs from blood, taken before the transplant. The CDR3 coding sequence is TGTGCCAGCAGCTTAATGGGCGGGGGGGCGGATACGCAGTATTTT. Translating it yields CASSLMGGGADTQYF. Supplemented by reference TRBV7-3 and TRBJ2-3, the full variable domain reads GAGVSQTPSNKVTEKGKYVELRCDPISGHTALYWYRQSLGQGPEFLIYFQGTGAADDSGLPNDRFFAVRPEGSVSTLKIQRTERGDSAVYLCASSLMGGGADTQYFGPGTRLTVL.